A selection of T cell receptor beta chains follows, all from one sample in a study of control samples from healthy donors and cancer patients. Sequencing used immunoSEQ multiplex PCR; TCRdb keeps in-frame clones, though not all of them. The sample carries over 200,000 clones, roughly 82% recorded once. Material for sequencing was PBMCs. Receptor source: a woman in her fifties or sixties with lung cancer. CDR3s include the opening cysteine and the closing phenylalanine or tryptophan. The order of the fields is clone size, V gene, J gene, D gene, CDR3 DNA, CDR3 protein. The D gene is left open where the match is weak. Not all rows give a size; the values are once, few, many and, for expanded clones, a class.

clone size: few; V gene: TRBV6-5; J gene: TRBJ2-3; D gene: -; CDR3 DNA: TGTGCCAGCAGTTTACAGGCTTCTAGCACAGATACGCAGTATTTT; CDR3 protein: CASSLQASSTDTQYF
clone size: once; V gene: TRBV4-1; J gene: TRBJ2-1; D gene: -; CDR3 DNA: TGCGCCAGCAGCCAAGATCGGGGGCAACGGTACAATGAGCAGTTCTTC; CDR3 protein: CASSQDRGQRYNEQFF
clone size: -; V gene: TRBV24-1; J gene: TRBJ1-1; D gene: -; CDR3 DNA: TGTGCCACCAATTCAGGATACAACACTGAAGCTTTCTTT; CDR3 protein: CATNSGYNTEAFF
clone size: -; V gene: TRBV5-1; J gene: TRBJ1-1; D gene: -; CDR3 DNA: TGCGCCAGCAGCCCCGACAAGGGAAAAGCTTTCTTT; CDR3 protein: CASSPDKGKAFF
clone size: few; V gene: TRBV10-3; J gene: TRBJ1-3; D gene: TRBD1; CDR3 DNA: TGTGCCATAACAGGGGATTCCTCTGGAAACACCATATATTTT; CDR3 protein: CAITGDSSGNTIYF
clone size: -; V gene: TRBV6-5; J gene: TRBJ1-1; D gene: TRBD1; CDR3 DNA: TGTGCCAGCACCTTAGACAGGGCGGCCACTGAAGCTTTCTTT; CDR3 protein: CASTLDRAATEAFF
clone size: -; V gene: TRBV7-9; J gene: TRBJ1-2; D gene: TRBD1; CDR3 DNA: TGTGCCAGCAGCTACACAGGGGGCGGCTACACCTTC; CDR3 protein: CASSYTGGGYTF
clone size: -; V gene: TRBV5-4; J gene: TRBJ1-4; D gene: -; CDR3 DNA: TGTGCCAGCAGCTCGCGAAACGGGGATGAAAAACTGTTTTTT; CDR3 protein: CASSSRNGDEKLFF
clone size: once; V gene: TRBV10-2; J gene: TRBJ2-7; D gene: -; CDR3 DNA: TGCGCCAGCAGTGAGTCCCGGGACGGACGACACGAGCAGTACTTC; CDR3 protein: CASSESRDGRHEQYF
clone size: -; V gene: TRBV2; J gene: TRBJ2-3; D gene: TRBD1; CDR3 DNA: TGTGCCAGCAGCATAGGGACAGGGAAAACAGATACGCAGTATTTT; CDR3 protein: CASSIGTGKTDTQYF
clone size: -; V gene: TRBV7-8; J gene: TRBJ2-7; D gene: -; CDR3 DNA: TGTGCCAGCAGCCGTATTTCGGGAGGACAGTACGAGCAGTACTTC; CDR3 protein: CASSRISGGQYEQYF
clone size: -; V gene: TRBV5-1; J gene: TRBJ1-2; D gene: -; CDR3 DNA: TGCGCCAGCAGCTTTTACACTATGGGGGGCTACACCTTC; CDR3 protein: CASSFYTMGGYTF
clone size: -; V gene: TRBV5-6; J gene: TRBJ1-2; D gene: -; CDR3 DNA: TGTGCCAGCAGTCCCGGGACGAGTTATGGCTACACCTTC; CDR3 protein: CASSPGTSYGYTF
clone size: -; V gene: TRBV3-1/TRBV3-2; J gene: TRBJ2-2; D gene: TRBD2; CDR3 DNA: TGTGCCAGCAGCCGACTAGCGGGTTCCGGGGAGCTGTTTTTT; CDR3 protein: CASSRLAGSGELFF
clone size: once; V gene: TRBV28; J gene: TRBJ1-1; D gene: -; CDR3 DNA: TGTGCCAGCATTGGTCAGTTGAACACTGAAGCTTTCTTT; CDR3 protein: CASIGQLNTEAFF
clone size: -; V gene: TRBV9; J gene: TRBJ1-2; D gene: -; CDR3 DNA: TGTGCCAGCAGCGTAGCTACGGGGGGCCATGGCTACACCTTC; CDR3 protein: CASSVATGGHGYTF
clone size: -; V gene: TRBV5-6; J gene: TRBJ2-5; D gene: TRBD2; CDR3 DNA: TGTGCCAGCAGCTTGAGGGAGGGGTCCTTTCCAGAGACCCAGTACTTC; CDR3 protein: CASSLREGSFPETQYF
clone size: few; V gene: TRBV5-1; J gene: TRBJ2-7; D gene: -; CDR3 DNA: TGCGCCAGCAGCCCGTGGGGCGTGGGGGATTACGAGCAGTACTTC; CDR3 protein: CASSPWGVGDYEQYF
clone size: once; V gene: TRBV20-1; J gene: TRBJ2-3; D gene: -; CDR3 DNA: TGCAGTGCTAGACGGGAAGATACGCAGTATTTT; CDR3 protein: CSARREDTQYF
clone size: -; V gene: TRBV3-1/TRBV3-2; J gene: TRBJ2-2; D gene: -; CDR3 DNA: TGTGCCAGCAGCCAACTAGGATCCGGGGAGCTGTTTTTT; CDR3 protein: CASSQLGSGELFF
clone size: -; V gene: TRBV6-5; J gene: TRBJ1-3; D gene: -; CDR3 DNA: TGTGCCAGCATCATGGGGGGCTCTGGAAACACCATATATTTT; CDR3 protein: CASIMGGSGNTIYF
clone size: -; V gene: TRBV3-1/TRBV3-2; J gene: TRBJ2-2; D gene: -; CDR3 DNA: TGTGCCAGCAGCCAGCTTAGACGCGGGGAGCTGTTTTTT; CDR3 protein: CASSQLRRGELFF
clone size: few; V gene: TRBV5-6; J gene: TRBJ1-6; D gene: TRBD1; CDR3 DNA: TGTGCCAGCAGCTTGCCCGGACAGGGGGCCTCTTCACCCCTCCACTTT; CDR3 protein: CASSLPGQGASSPLHF
clone size: -; V gene: TRBV19; J gene: TRBJ1-2; D gene: TRBD1; CDR3 DNA: TGTGCCAGTAGTATTACTCGGACAGGGAGATATGGCTACACCTTC; CDR3 protein: CASSITRTGRYGYTF
clone size: -; V gene: TRBV30; J gene: TRBJ2-7; D gene: -; CDR3 DNA: TGTGCCTGCTTACAGGGGGGGGAGCAGTACTTC; CDR3 protein: CACLQGGEQYF